Below, one TCR beta chain is given with its context. This receptor's antigen is unknown. No base quality values were provided; no much bigger clone lies one nucleotide off. Each collaborating institution followed its own protocols to collect whole blood in K2EDTA tubes. For TCRbeta analysis, collaborator samples were shipped as frozen whole blood, as isolated PBMCs, or as DNA extracted from either sample type. TCRbeta CDR3 regions were amplified from genomic DNA by means of the immunoSEQ Assay, a bias-controlled multiplex PCR. Per the authors' processing: Nucleated cell counts per sample were estimated from amplification of reference gene primers within the assay. To quantify the absolute abundance of each unique TCRbeta CDR3 rearrangement, sequence reads were collapsed and filtered. For each sample, productive Simpson clonality was calculated as the square root of Simpson's diversity index over productive rearrangements. TCRdb carries this immuneACCESS record with in-frame sequences only. Its versions omit some clonotypes, under half of them owing to an unresolved V gene in the studies checked, with the rest unexplained. The V and J calls and clone size come from that table; D and trimming were worked out from the DNA. Present in this sample are 60,000 to 70,000 clones, roughly nine tenths of which were seen just once. The ten largest clones represent almost 4.5% of the sample.

The sample is drawn from a study of blood T cell repertoires in COVID-19 (dated by TCRdb to 2018 to 2020). Regarding the research as a whole: Samples covering the acute and convalescent phases of COVID-19 were provided by collaborators in the United States, Italy and Spain. The material from the prospective study consisted of cDNA or gDNA derived from T cells, B-cell-depleted T cells, or PBMCs. The repertoires were released in a freely available public database intended as a resource for research on the immune response to SARS-CoV-2. The samples were drawn from the first 160 participants of the ongoing ImmuneRACE study and from some 1,300 subjects provided by 6 global collaborators. Where available, HLA class I and class II types were taken from metadata supplied by the sample provider and were not determined by assay-based typing. Sample metadata almost always included a de-identified subject ID, COVID-19 status, age in years and sex. Subjects who had been exposed to COVID-19, were actively infected with it, or had recovered from it provided the deeply sampled blood TCRbeta repertoires that made up the dataset. On the study overall, not on this receptor specifically: Clinical and demographic metadata were provided uncurated, with the amount varying by source and participant.

Sequences SEHNR (CDR1) and FQNEAQ (CDR2) are obtained from the germline V gene (reference sequence). V is reduced by 1 base and J by 0 bases, leaving a spacing of 8 bases between them. From the cysteine up to the phenylalanine, the CDR3 has a length of 15 residues. Only the CDR3 portion is preserved as DNA: 45 bases, with reading frame beginning at the first base. The TCR comes from a man aged 45-65 years with active COVID-19. Material for sequencing was peripheral blood. The chain joins TRBV7-9 to TRBJ2-3; the D gene assignment is ambiguous. This receptor has the CDR3 CASSLGLPSTDTQYF. The nucleotides read TGTGCCAGCAGCTTAGGTCTACCCAGCACAGATACGCAGTATTTT. This CDR3, with the reference TRBV7-9 and TRBJ2-3 proteins standing in past its ends, gives the full variable domain DTGVSQNPRHKITKRGQNVTFRCDPISEHNRLYWYRQTLGQGPEFLTYFQNEAQLEKSRLLSDRFSAERPKGSFSTLEIQRTEQGDSAMYLCASSLGLPSTDTQYFGPGTRLTVL.